The rows below give T cell receptor beta chains drawn from one sample of a study of blood T cell repertoires in COVID-19. Measured with immunoSEQ multiplex PCR; TCRdb has only the in-frame clones, and not every one. Among approximately 44,000 clones, around 90% were seen once, and the ten largest hold 1% to 1.5%. Specimen: peripheral blood. Receptor source: a woman aged 40 to 49 with acute or convalescent COVID-19. Both conserved end residues are part of each CDR3. Fields, in order: V gene, J gene, D gene, clone size, CDR3 DNA, CDR3 protein. The D gene is left open where the match is weak. Clone size is stated in some rows and not others, as once, few, many or a class when expanded.

>TRBV19|TRBJ1-5|.|.
TGTGCCAGTCAGCAGGGGCCCTATCAGCCCCAGCATTTT
CASQQGPYQPQHF
>TRBV6-5|TRBJ2-1|.|.
TGTGCCAGCACTAGGACACCGCTTTACAATGAGCAGTTCTTC
CASTRTPLYNEQFF
>TRBV5-6|TRBJ2-7|TRBD1|.
TGTGCCAGCAGCCCAGGGACAGTCTTCTCCTACGAGCAGTACTTC
CASSPGTVFSYEQYF
>TRBV6-2/TRBV6-3|TRBJ2-1|.|.
TGTGCCAGCAGTTTTGGCGGCAGCTACAATGAGCAGTTCTTC
CASSFGGSYNEQFF
>TRBV27|TRBJ1-6|TRBD1|.
TGTGCCAGCAGTTTATCTTGGACAGGGGGCGTAAATTCACCCCTCCACTTT
CASSLSWTGGVNSPLHF
>TRBV5-4|TRBJ2-7|.|.
TGTGCCAGCAGCGGGAGCTCCTACGAGCAGTACTTC
CASSGSSYEQYF
>TRBV5-1|TRBJ2-7|TRBD1|.
TGCGCCAGCAGCGAAAAGGACAGGGGTTCCTACGAGCAGTACTTC
CASSEKDRGSYEQYF
>TRBV14|TRBJ2-7|TRBD2|.
TGTGCCAGCAGCCAAGAAACTAGCGGGGGGTCCTACGAGCAGTACTTC
CASSQETSGGSYEQYF
>TRBV7-2|TRBJ2-7|TRBD1|.
TGTGCCAGCAGCCCTACTCACGGTGGACAGGGGAACGAGCAGTACTTC
CASSPTHGGQGNEQYF
>TRBV19|TRBJ1-1|.|.
TGTGCCAGTACATGGGTCCTCAGACAGGAGAAGAACACTGAAGCTTTCTTT
CASTWVLRQEKNTEAFF
>TRBV10-2|TRBJ2-1|TRBD2|.
TGCGCCAGCAGTGACCCGAGGGGCGGGACTAGCGGGCGCAGGGCCTACAATGAGCAGTTCTTC
CASSDPRGGTSGRRAYNEQFF
>TRBV5-1|TRBJ2-1|TRBD2|.
TGCGCCAGCAGCGGGGGACTAGCGGGAGGGCCGAATGAGCAGTTCTTC
CASSGGLAGGPNEQFF
>TRBV24-1|TRBJ1-5|.|.
TGTGCCACCAGTCGTGGGGGGAATCAGCCCCAGCATTTT
CATSRGGNQPQHF
>TRBV5-1|TRBJ2-3|TRBD1|few
TGCGCCAGCAGCGGAGGACAGGGACCTATCACAGATACGCAGTATTTT
CASSGGQGPITDTQYF
>TRBV6-5|TRBJ1-5|TRBD1|once
TGTGCCAGCACCAACGGACAGGGGGGCAATCAGCCCCAGCATTTT
CASTNGQGGNQPQHF
>TRBV19|TRBJ2-7|.|.
TGTGCCAGTAGTTTACAGGGCACCAGCTCCTACGAGCAGTACTTC
CASSLQGTSSYEQYF
>TRBV19|TRBJ1-5|.|.
TGTGCCAGTAGCACAGCTAATCAGCCCCAGCATTTT
CASSTANQPQHF
>TRBV4-1|TRBJ2-2|TRBD1|.
TGCGCCAGCAGCCAAGCGGGACAGGGGGTTACCGGGGAGCTGTTTTTT
CASSQAGQGVTGELFF
>TRBV7-9|TRBJ1-1|.|.
TGTGCCAGCAGCCGTCCCAACAGCGGGGACACTGAAGCTTTCTTT
CASSRPNSGDTEAFF
>TRBV6-5|TRBJ1-1|.|.
TGTGCCAGCAGTCCCAGGTCAATGAACACTGAAGCTTTCTTT
CASSPRSMNTEAFF
>TRBV4-1|TRBJ2-7|.|.
TGCGCCAGCAGCCGTTCGACAAGTAAGGCAAACGAGCAGTACTTC
CASSRSTSKANEQYF
>TRBV25-1|TRBJ1-6|.|.
TGTGCCAGCAAACAGACAGGTGATAATTCACCCCTCCACTTT
CASKQTGDNSPLHF
>TRBV6-2/TRBV6-3|TRBJ1-1|.|.
TGTGCCAGCAGTTACTGGACGACGGACACCGAAGCTTTCTTT
CASSYWTTDTEAFF
>TRBV7-2|TRBJ2-5|TRBD2|.
TGTGCCAGCAGCTTAAGCGGGGGAAGAGAGACCCAGTACTTC
CASSLSGGRETQYF
>TRBV7-8|TRBJ2-1|TRBD2|few
TGTGCCAGCAGCTTAGCTCGGGGGGGTTCATTCAATGAGCAGTTCTTC
CASSLARGGSFNEQFF
>TRBV4-3|TRBJ1-2|.|.
TGCGCCAGCAGCCAAGCGGGATACTCCTATGGCTACACCTTC
CASSQAGYSYGYTF